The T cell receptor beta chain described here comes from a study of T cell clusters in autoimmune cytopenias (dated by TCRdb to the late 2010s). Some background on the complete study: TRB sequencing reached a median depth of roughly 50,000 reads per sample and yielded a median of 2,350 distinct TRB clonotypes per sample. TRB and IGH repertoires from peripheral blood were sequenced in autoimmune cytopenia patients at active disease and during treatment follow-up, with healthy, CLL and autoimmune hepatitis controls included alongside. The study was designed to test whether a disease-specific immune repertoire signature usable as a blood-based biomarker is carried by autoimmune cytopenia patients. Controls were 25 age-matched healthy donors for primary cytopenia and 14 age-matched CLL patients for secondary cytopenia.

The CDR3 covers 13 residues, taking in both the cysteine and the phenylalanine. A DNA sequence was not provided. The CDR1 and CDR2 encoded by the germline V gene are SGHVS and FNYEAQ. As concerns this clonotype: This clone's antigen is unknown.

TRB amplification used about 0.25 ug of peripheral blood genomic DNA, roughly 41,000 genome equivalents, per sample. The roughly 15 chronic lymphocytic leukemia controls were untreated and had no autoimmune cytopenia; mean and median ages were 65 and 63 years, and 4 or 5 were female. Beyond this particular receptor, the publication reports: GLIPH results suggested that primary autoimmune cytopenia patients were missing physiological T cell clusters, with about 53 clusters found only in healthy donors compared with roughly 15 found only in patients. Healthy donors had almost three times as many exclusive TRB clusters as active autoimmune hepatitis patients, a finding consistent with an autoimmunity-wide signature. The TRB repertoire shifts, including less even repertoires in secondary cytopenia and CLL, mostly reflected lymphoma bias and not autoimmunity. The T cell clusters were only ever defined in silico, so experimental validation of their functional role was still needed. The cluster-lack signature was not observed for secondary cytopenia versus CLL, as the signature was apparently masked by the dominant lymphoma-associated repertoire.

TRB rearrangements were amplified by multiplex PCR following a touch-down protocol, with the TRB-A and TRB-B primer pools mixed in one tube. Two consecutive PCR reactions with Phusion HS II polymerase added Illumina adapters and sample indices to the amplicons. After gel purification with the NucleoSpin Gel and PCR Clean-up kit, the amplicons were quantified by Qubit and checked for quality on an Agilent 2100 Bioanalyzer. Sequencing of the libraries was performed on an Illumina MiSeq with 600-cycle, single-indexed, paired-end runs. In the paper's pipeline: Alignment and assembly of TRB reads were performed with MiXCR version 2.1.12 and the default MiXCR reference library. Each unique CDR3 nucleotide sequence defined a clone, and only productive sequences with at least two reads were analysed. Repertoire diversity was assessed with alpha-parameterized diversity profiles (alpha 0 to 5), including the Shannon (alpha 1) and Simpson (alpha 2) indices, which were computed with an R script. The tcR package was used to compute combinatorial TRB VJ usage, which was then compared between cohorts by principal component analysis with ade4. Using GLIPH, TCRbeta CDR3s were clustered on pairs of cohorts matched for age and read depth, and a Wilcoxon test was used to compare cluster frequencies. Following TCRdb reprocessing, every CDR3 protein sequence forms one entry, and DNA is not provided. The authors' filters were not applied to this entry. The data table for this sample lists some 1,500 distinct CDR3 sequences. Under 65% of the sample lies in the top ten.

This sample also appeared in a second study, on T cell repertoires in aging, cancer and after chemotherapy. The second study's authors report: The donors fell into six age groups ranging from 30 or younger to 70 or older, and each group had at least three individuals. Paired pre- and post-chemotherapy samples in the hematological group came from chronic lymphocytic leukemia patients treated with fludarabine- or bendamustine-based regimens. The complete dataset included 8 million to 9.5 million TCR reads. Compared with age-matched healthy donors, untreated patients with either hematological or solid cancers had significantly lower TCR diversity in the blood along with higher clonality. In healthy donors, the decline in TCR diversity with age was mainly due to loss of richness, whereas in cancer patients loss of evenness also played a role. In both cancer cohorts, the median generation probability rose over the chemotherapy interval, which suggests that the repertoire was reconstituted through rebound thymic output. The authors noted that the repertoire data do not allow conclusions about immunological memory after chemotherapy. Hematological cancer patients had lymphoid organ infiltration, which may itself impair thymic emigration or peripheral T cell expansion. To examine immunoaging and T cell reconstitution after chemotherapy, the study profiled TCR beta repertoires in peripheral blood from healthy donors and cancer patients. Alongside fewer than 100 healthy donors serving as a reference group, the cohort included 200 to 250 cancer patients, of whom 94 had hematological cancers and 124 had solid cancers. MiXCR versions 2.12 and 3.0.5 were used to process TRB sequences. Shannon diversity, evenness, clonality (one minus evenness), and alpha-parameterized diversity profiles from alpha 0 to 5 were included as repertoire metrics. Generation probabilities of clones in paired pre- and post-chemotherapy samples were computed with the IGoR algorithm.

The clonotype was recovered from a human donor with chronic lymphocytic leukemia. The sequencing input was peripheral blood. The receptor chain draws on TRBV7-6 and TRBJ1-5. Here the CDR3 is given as CASSSDVNQPQHF. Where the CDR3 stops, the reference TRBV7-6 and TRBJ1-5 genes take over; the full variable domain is GAGVSQSPRYKVTKRGQDVALRCDPISGHVSLYWYRQALGQGPEFLTYFNYEAQQDKSGLPNDRFSAERPEGSISTLTIQRTEQRDSAMYRCASSSDVNQPQHFGDGTRLSIL.